This TCR beta chain comes out of a study of T cell repertoires in cytomegalovirus infection. In the study overall: Both a matching HLA type and CMV infection were indicated by public TCR beta signatures.

Worth noting for this clonotype: Antigen: not known.

TCRdb ran MiXCR on the reads and lists one entry per CDR3 protein. The data contain some 180,000 distinct CDR3 sequences, about 18% of them singletons. Study results and limitations: The ex vivo response was dominated by HLA-C-restricted CMV-specific TCR beta clonotypes.

Sequenced input: CD8+ T cells from PBMCs. The receptor's source is a human donor in good health (CMV status not recorded). Some clones in this sample may be carry-over from other donors' samples.

In nucleotides, the CDR3 is TGTGCCAGCAGTTTAGTCAGGGGGCAAGGCTACACCTTC. This gives the protein CASSLVRGQGYTF. The chain couples TRBV28 to TRBJ1-2, with 8 bases that match TRBD1. V lost 2 bases, J lost 8 bases, and 4 bases stayed unmatched. CDR3 length equals 13 residues. The germline gives CDR1 MDHEN, CDR2 SYDVKM.